This T cell receptor beta chain was identified during a study of blood T cell repertoires in COVID-19. Overall study: From the United States, Italy and Spain came samples of acute and convalescent COVID-19. PBMCs, B-cell-depleted T cells, or T cells were the source of the cDNA or gDNA that made up the material.

The CDR3 contains 16 residues. Germline lookup yields CDR1 LGHNA and CDR2 YSLEER. Losses at the gene ends were 4 bases for V and 4 bases for J; bases not matched to a gene: 9. In the original workflow: Researchers report that nucleated cell counts were estimated from reference gene primer amplification. Assay used: immunoSEQ multiplex PCR; TCRdb lists only in-frame clones, some missing. Clone size and the V and J calls come from that table; the DNA yielded D and trimming. The sample consists of under 150,000 clones, more than 75% of them appearing once. Sequencing was done on a sample of peripheral blood. The receptor was derived from a woman in her forties or fifties with acute or convalescent COVID-19. V and J are TRBV4-3 and TRBJ2-1; 8 positions agree with TRBD2. The CDR3 nucleotides are TGCGCCAGCAGCCCCCTGGGTAGCGGGGCTTACAATGAGCAGTTCTTC. Protein product: CASSPLGSGAYNEQFF.